This T cell receptor beta chain was documented in a study of T-cell memory formation after mild COVID-19. For the study at large: TCR clusters were mostly confined to one donor each.

As concerns this clonotype: The target antigen is unknown.

TCRalpha and TCRbeta libraries used 5'RACE with constant-segment primers and UMIs. TCRdb itself ran the 5' RACE reads through MiXCR, one entry per CDR3 protein. This sample carries some 120,000 distinct CDR3 sequences, about a sixth of them seen once, and the ten largest clones take 5.2%. The CDR3 runs to 16 residues. Losses at the gene ends were 5 bases for V and 2 bases for J; bases not matched to a gene: 8. Looked up from germline, CDR1 is LNHNV and CDR2 is YYDKDF (reference sequence). Regarding the study as a whole: A second wave of clones peaked on day 37, and their SARS-CoV-2 specificity went unconfirmed. Cross-reactive memory appears to have joined, as suggested by some responding clones showing up in pre-infection memory.

The chain combines TRBV15 with TRBJ2-3, with 9 positions matching TRBD2. Sequencing input: PBMCs or a T cell subset sorted from them (not recorded which). The receptor's source is a man in his late teens or twenties who had mild COVID-19 (a few samples of this study predate the infection). Cell type and time point are not known. CDR3 nucleotides: TGTGCCACCAGCTCTTACCTAGCGGGGATCACAGATACGCAGTATTTT. Its translation is CATSSYLAGITDTQYF.